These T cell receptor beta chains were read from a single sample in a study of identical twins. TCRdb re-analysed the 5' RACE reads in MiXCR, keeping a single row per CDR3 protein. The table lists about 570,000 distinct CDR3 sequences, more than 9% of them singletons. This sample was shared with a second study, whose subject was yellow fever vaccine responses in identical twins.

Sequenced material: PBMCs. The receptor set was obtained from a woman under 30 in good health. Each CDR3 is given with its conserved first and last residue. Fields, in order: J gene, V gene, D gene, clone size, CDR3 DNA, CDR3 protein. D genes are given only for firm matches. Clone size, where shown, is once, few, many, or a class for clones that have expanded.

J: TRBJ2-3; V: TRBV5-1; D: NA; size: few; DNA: TGCGCCAGCAGCTTAGGCCGACGGAGCACAGATACGCAGTATTTT; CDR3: CASSLGRRSTDTQYF
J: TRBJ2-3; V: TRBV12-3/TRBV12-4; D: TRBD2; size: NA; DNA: TGTGCCAGCAATTCCCTCCGTAGCGGGAGCGGGGGGACTACAGATACGCAGTATTTT; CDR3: CASNSLRSGSGGTTDTQYF
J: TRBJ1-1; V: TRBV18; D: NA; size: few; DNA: TGTGCCAGCTCCCCGCTTCCGGGGGCAGAAGCTTTCTTT; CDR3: CASSPLPGAEAFF
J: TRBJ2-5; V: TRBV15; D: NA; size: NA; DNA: TGTGCCACCAGCAGAGATAGAGCGGCCCAAGAGACCCAGTACTTC; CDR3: CATSRDRAAQETQYF
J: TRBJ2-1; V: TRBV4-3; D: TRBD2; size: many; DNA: TGCGCCAGCAGCCAAGATCCCCTAGCGGGAGGGCCTGGTGAGCAGTTCTTC; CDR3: CASSQDPLAGGPGEQFF
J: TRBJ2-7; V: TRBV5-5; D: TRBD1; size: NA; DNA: TGTGCCAGCAGCTTCTTGGGACAGGGGTCCGAGCAGTACTTC; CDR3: CASSFLGQGSEQYF
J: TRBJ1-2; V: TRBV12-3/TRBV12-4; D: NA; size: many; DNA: TGTGCCAGCAGTTTTAAAGGGGCCTATGGCTACACCTTC; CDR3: CASSFKGAYGYTF
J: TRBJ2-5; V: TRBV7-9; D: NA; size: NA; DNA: TGTGCCACCGACACTCCCACTAGAAAAGAGACCCAGTACTTC; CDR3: CATDTPTRKETQYF
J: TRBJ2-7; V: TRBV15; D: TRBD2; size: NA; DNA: TGTGCCACCAGCAGAGAACGACTAGCGGTCTACGAGCAGTACTTC; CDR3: CATSRERLAVYEQYF
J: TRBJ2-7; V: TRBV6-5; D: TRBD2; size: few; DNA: TGTGCCAGCAGTTACGATAGCGGGGCTAGTACCCCCTACGAGCAGTACTTC; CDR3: CASSYDSGASTPYEQYF
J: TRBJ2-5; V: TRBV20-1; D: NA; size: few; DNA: TGCAGTGCAGACAACGACCCAGAGACCCAGTACTTC; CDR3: CSADNDPETQYF
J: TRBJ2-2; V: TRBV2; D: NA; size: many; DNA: TGTGCCAGCCGGGGACAAAACACCGGGGAGCTGTTTTTT; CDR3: CASRGQNTGELFF
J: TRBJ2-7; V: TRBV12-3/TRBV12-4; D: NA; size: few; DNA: TGTGCCAGCAGTCAACAGACAGGACCCTCTTTATACTTC; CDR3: CASSQQTGPSLYF
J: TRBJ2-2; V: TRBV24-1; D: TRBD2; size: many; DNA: TGTGCCACCAGTCCTCCGAGCGGGGAGTTAACCGGGGAGCTGTTTTTT; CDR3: CATSPPSGELTGELFF
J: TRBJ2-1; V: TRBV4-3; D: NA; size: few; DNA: TGCGCCAGCAGCCAAATTCATGACCCTAAGGGGCAGTTCTTC; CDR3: CASSQIHDPKGQFF
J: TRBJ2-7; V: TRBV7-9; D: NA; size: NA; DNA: TGTGCCAGCAGCCCTTTAGGGGAGAACTCCTACGAGCAGTACTTC; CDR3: CASSPLGENSYEQYF
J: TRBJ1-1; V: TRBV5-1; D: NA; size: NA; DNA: TGCGCCAGCAGCGGCTCCCCCAGGGGAAACACTGAAGCTTTCTTT; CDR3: CASSGSPRGNTEAFF
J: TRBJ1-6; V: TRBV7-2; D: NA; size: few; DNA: TGTGCCAGCACCCTGGGGGCAGGGGCCTATAATTCACCCCTCCACTTT; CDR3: CASTLGAGAYNSPLHF
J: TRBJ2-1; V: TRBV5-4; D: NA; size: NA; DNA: TGTGCCAGCACCCGGGGCTCAAGCTCCTACAATGAGCAGTTCTTC; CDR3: CASTRGSSSYNEQFF
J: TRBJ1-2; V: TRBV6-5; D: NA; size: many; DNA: TGTGCCAGCAGTTACTCGATTGCGGGAGAAAATGGCTACACCTTC; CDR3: CASSYSIAGENGYTF
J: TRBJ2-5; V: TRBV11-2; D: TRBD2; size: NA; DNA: TGTGCCAGCAGCTTAATTTCTTCCGGCGGGAGAGAGACCCAGTACTTC; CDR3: CASSLISSGGRETQYF
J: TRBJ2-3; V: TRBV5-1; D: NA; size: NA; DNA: TGCGCCAGCAGCCGGGATCGCGATACGCAGTATTTT; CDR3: CASSRDRDTQYF
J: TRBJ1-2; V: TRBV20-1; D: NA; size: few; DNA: TGCAGTGTTCCAAGGACAGTCCGTCTTGGTGGCTACACCTTC; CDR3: CSVPRTVRLGGYTF
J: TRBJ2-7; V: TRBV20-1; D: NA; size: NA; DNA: TGCAGTGCTAGAGATAAGGCGCCCGGGGGGCTAGCCTACGAGCAGTACTTC; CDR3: CSARDKAPGGLAYEQYF
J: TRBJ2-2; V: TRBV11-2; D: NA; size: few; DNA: TGTGCCAGCAGCCTCCGCCTGGGAAAGGGGAACACCGGGGAGCTGTTTTTT; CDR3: CASSLRLGKGNTGELFF
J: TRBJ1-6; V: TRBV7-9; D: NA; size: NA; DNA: TGTGCCAGCGGCCGGGACGGCTATAATTCACCCCTCCACTTT; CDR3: CASGRDGYNSPLHF
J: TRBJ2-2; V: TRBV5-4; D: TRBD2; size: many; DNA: TGTGCCAGCAGCTTCGGGACTAGCGGGGGCAACACCGGGGAGCTGTTTTTT; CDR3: CASSFGTSGGNTGELFF
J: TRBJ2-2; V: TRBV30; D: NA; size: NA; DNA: TGTGCCGCAACGGGGACCGGGGAGCTGTTTTTT; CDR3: CAATGTGELFF
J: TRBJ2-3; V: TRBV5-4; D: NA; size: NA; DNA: TGTGCCAGCAGCTTGGGGCCGGACGGAGATACGCAGTATTTT; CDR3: CASSLGPDGDTQYF
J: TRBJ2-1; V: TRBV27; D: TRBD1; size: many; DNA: TGTGCCAGCAGTTTATCGGGCAGGGGGCTGGGTGAGCAGTTCTTC; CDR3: CASSLSGRGLGEQFF
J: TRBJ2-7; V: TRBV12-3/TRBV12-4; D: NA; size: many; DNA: TGTGCCAGCAGTTTAGGGACCCCGTACGGCGAGCAGTACTTC; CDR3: CASSLGTPYGEQYF
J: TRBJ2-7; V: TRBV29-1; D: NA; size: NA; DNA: TGCAGCGTTGGCATGGGCGAGCAGTACTTC; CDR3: CSVGMGEQYF
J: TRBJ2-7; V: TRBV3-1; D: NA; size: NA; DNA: TGCGCCAACAGCCCCACCACTGCACGGACTGCCTACGAGCAGTACTTC; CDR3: CANSPTTARTAYEQYF
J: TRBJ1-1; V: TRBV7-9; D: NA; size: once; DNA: TGTGCCAGCAGCGGTCGACAGAACACTGAAGCTTTCTTT; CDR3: CASSGRQNTEAFF
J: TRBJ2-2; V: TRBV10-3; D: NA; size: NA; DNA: TGTGCCATCAGAAAGACTACAGAAGGCACCGGGGAGCTGTTTTTT; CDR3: CAIRKTTEGTGELFF
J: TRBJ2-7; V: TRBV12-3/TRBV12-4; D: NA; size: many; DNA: TGTGCCAGCAGTTTGGACAGTTTCTACGAGCAGTACTTC; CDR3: CASSLDSFYEQYF
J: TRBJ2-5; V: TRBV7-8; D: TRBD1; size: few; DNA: TGTGCCAGCAGCAGGAGGGACAGGGGGTTCCAAGAGACCCAGTACTTC; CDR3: CASSRRDRGFQETQYF
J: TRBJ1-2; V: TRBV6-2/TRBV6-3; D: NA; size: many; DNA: TGTGCCAGCAGTTACGTCTCGGGACAAGATGGCTACACCTTC; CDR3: CASSYVSGQDGYTF